The 20 T cell receptor beta chains given below trace back to one sample, sequenced in a study of T cell responses to AZD1222 COVID-19 vaccine (dated by TCRdb to about 2021). The library was generated by the immunoSEQ multiplex PCR assay. This immuneACCESS table, as held by TCRdb, lists in-frame sequences with V and J called but not all clones. Of the missing ones, under half trace to an unresolved V gene in checked studies; the others have no known cause. The sample has under 200,000 clones on record, about 94% of them singletons. Clones ranked in the top ten supply 7% to 9.5% of the sample. Explained via the paper, the time point label denotes: baseline before first vaccination. The sequencing here drew on peripheral blood, taken on day 0 of AZD1222 vaccination. The receptor set was obtained from an adult in good health.

The genes are TRBV28 and TRBJ1-2, with 10 bases fitting TRBD1. Germline V gene data show CDR1 as MDHEN and CDR2 as SYDVKM. V shed 3 bases, J shed 4 bases, and the junction held 5 bases outside the gene matches. CDR3 size: 15 residues. CDR3 sequence (DNA): TGTGCCAGCAGTTTGGACAGGGGGTTTAGCTATGGCTACACCTTC. Protein: CASSLDRGFSYGYTF.

V and J are TRBV30 and TRBJ1-2; D unclear. The CDR3 totals 12 residues. Per germline, CDR1 GTSNPN and CDR2 SVGIG (reference sequence). V lost 1 base and J 3 bases, leaving 6 bases between the germline ends. The CDR3 loop is CAWSGRDYGYTF. In DNA form, the CDR3 reads TGTGCCTGGAGTGGTAGGGACTATGGCTACACCTTC.

The chain joins TRBV27 to TRBJ1-2; no clear D gene. The CDR3 runs to 13 residues. V dropped 3 bases and J dropped 1 base, with 6 bases sitting between them. CDR1 is MNHEY and CDR2 is SMNVEV in the germline V gene (reference sequence). The CDR3 here is CASSFSNNYGYTF. Written as DNA, the CDR3 is TGTGCCAGCAGTTTTTCAAATAACTATGGCTACACCTTC.

The rearrangement links TRBV6-1 to TRBJ2-7; unclear D gene. Germline loops: CDR1 MNHNS, CDR2 SASEGT. The CDR3 covers 10 residues. V lost 3 bases and J 4 bases, leaving 1 base between the germline ends. This CDR3 reads CASSDYEQYF. The CDR3 DNA follows: TGTGCCAGCAGTGATTACGAGCAGTACTTC.

The chain has TRBV4-1 and TRBJ2-1; 7 bases are shared with TRBD2. Germline CDR1 MGHRA, CDR2 YSYEKL. The V segment lost 1 base and the J segment 0 bases; nucleotides outside the gene matches: 6. The CDR3 extends over 17 amino acids. This CDR3 reads CASSQGSGGSSYNEQFF. The CDR3 DNA reads as TGCGCCAGCAGCCAAGGGTCCGGGGGGAGCTCCTACAATGAGCAGTTCTTC.

The chain is built from TRBV30 and TRBJ1-2; 9 nucleotides match TRBD1. Germline V lookup: CDR1 GTSNPN, CDR2 SVGIG (reference sequence). The trim removed 4 bases at V and 2 bases at J, leaving 2 bases unmatched. This CDR3 is built from 13 residues. CDR3 DNA: TGTGCCTGGACCGGGACAGGGAACTATGGCTACACCTTC. Its protein product is CAWTGTGNYGYTF.

The chain links TRBV5-1 to TRBJ2-3; a possible D gene is TRBD2 (5 bases). V was trimmed by 0 bases and J by 6 bases, leaving 14 bases between them. Germline CDR1 SGHRS, CDR2 YFSETQ. This CDR3 has 15 amino acids. The CDR3 sequence is CASSLVGSLQDTQYF. CDR3 DNA sequence: TGCGCCAGCAGCTTGGTAGGGAGTCTGCAGGATACGCAGTATTTT.

This chain uses TRBV10-1 with TRBJ2-3; no reliable D call. Germline V gene sequence: CDR1 WNHNN, CDR2 SYGVQD (reference sequence). V was clipped by 3 bases and J by 4 bases, with 5 bases between them. The CDR3 contains 12 residues. The CDR3 is CASSEGPDTQYF. The CDR3 DNA follows: TGCGCCAGCAGTGAAGGGCCAGATACGCAGTATTTT.

Note on this clone: Other DNA sequences in the same sample also yield this CDR3. The chain links TRBV5-4 to TRBJ2-7; no reliable D call. The CDR3 contains 11 residues. Germline V lookup: CDR1 SGHNT, CDR2 YYREEE (reference sequence). Trimming removed 3 bases from V and 0 bases from J, with 1 base in between. CDR3 nucleotides: TGTGCCAGCAGCTCCTCCTACGAGCAGTACTTC. It translates to CASSSSYEQYF.

This clone has just a few counts. The chain joins TRBV20-1 to TRBJ2-2; D possibly corresponds to TRBD1 (6 bases). Germline assignment: CDR1 DFQATT and CDR2 SNEGSKA (reference sequence). Trimming cost V 3 bases and J 1 base, with 9 bases left between them. The CDR3 has 14 amino acids. CDR3 protein: CSASRDKNTGELFF. CDR3 DNA: TGCAGTGCTAGTCGGGACAAGAACACCGGGGAGCTGTTTTTT.

The chain joins TRBV28 to TRBJ2-2, with D uncertain. V was cut by 8 bases and J by 1 base, with 2 bases left in between. CDR3 length: 11 amino acids. Germline V gene sequence: CDR1 MDHEN, CDR2 SYDVKM. CDR3: CASLNTGELFF. In DNA form, the CDR3 reads TGTGCCAGCCTGAACACCGGGGAGCTGTTTTTT.

The chain combines TRBV27 with TRBJ2-1; TRBD2 agrees at 8 bases. The CDR3 totals 20 residues. V shed 2 bases, J shed 5 bases, and the junction held 20 bases outside the gene matches. Germline V gene data show CDR1 as MNHEY and CDR2 as SMNVEV (reference sequence). The CDR3 sequence: CASSLDGPIRGRIKNNEQFF. The DNA of the CDR3 is TGTGCCAGCAGTTTAGACGGGCCGATTCGCGGGAGGATTAAAAACAATGAGCAGTTCTTC.

Only one count was recorded for this clone. The V gene is TRBV10-3, the J gene TRBJ1-2; D is undetermined. The V and J ends lost 2 bases and 5 bases respectively, with 18 bases between them. The CDR3 is 16 amino acids. Germline values: CDR1 ENHRY, CDR2 SYGVKD. The CDR3 reads CAISELTGGRGYGYTF. CDR3 sequence (DNA): TGTGCCATCAGTGAGCTGACGGGTGGCAGAGGGTATGGCTACACCTTC.

V gene TRBV5-1 combines with J gene TRBJ1-1, with TRBD1 matching over 9 bases. The germline gives CDR1 SGHRS, CDR2 YFSETQ. The CDR3 is made up of 14 amino acids. V lost 4 bases to trimming and J lost 5 bases; unmatched junction nucleotides: 6. The CDR3 here is CASSEQGAGTEAFF. CDR3 nucleotides: TGCGCCAGCAGCGAACAGGGGGCTGGAACTGAAGCTTTCTTT. Full variable domain (rest looked up from reference TRBV5-1 and TRBJ1-1): KAGVTQTPRYLIKTRGQQVTLSCSPISGHRSVSWYQQTPGQGLQFLFEYFSETQRNKGNFPGRFSGRQFSNSRSEMNVSTLELGDSALYLCASSEQGAGTEAFFGQGTRLTVV.

This chain links TRBV28 with TRBJ2-3; D might be TRBD2 (6 bases). The germline V gene has CDR1 MDHEN and CDR2 SYDVKM. Trimming removed 6 bases at V and 2 bases at J, with 18 bases between. The CDR3 loop spans 16 amino acids. The DNA for the CDR3 is TGTGCCAGCAGCCGGGGAGGTCCCTCATCCACAGATACGCAGTATTTT. Translating it yields CASSRGGPSSTDTQYF. Full variable domain (remainder filled in from reference TRBV28 and TRBJ2-3): DVKVTQSSRYLVKRTGEKVFLECVQDMDHENMFWYRQDPGLGLRLIYFSYDVKMKEKGDIPEGYSVSREKKERFSLILESASTNQTSMYLCASSRGGPSSTDTQYFGPGTRLTVL.

The chain employs TRBV27 and TRBJ1-1; no clear D. V lost 6 bases and J 11 bases, leaving 16 bases between the germline ends. Per germline, CDR1 MNHEY and CDR2 SMNVEV (reference sequence). This CDR3 has 12 residues. This CDR3 is CASRQNSSTAFF. Here the CDR3 DNA reads TGTGCCAGCAGGCAAAACTCTTCGACCGCTTTCTTT.

V gene TRBV7-9 combines with J gene TRBJ2-3; 12 bases line up with TRBD2. J lost 5 bases, V lost 3 bases, and 6 bases had no gene match. The germline V gene has CDR1 SEHNR and CDR2 FQNEAQ (reference sequence). The CDR3 runs to 16 residues. The CDR3 nucleotides read TGTGCCAGCAGCTTTAGCCTAGCGGGAGGGGGAGATACGCAGTATTTT. Amino acid sequence: CASSFSLAGGGDTQYF.

This chain joins TRBV6-5 and TRBJ1-5; D unclear. The germline CDR1 and CDR2 sequences are MNHEY and SVGAGI. The length of the CDR3 is 14 residues. Trimming left V 6 bases short and J 4 bases short, with 13 bases between. CDR3 sequence reads: CASSPLDFNQPQHF. Here the CDR3 DNA reads TGTGCCAGCAGCCCCCTTGACTTTAATCAGCCCCAGCATTTT.

The rearrangement uses TRBV6-5 and TRBJ2-5; D gene unclear. V gave up 0 bases and J gave up 2 bases, with 10 bases separating them. Germline V gives CDR1 MNHEY, CDR2 SVGAGI. The CDR3 spans 15 residues. The CDR3 loop is CASSYSTRLQETQYF. CDR3 coding DNA: TGTGCCAGCAGTTACTCGACCCGGCTTCAAGAGACCCAGTACTTC.

The V call is TRBV19, the J call TRBJ1-1, with D unresolved. The length of the CDR3 is 11 residues. V was clipped by 10 bases and J by 4 bases, with 10 bases between them. Germline-derived CDR1 and CDR2 are LNHDA and SQIVND (reference sequence). The CDR3, as DNA: TGTGCCACCCGGGTCGGCACTGAAGCTTTCTTT. Its protein product is CATRVGTEAFF. Filled out from reference TRBV19 and TRBJ1-1, the complete variable domain reads DGGITQSPKYLFRKEGQNVTLSCEQNLNHDAMYWYRQDPGQGLRLIYYSQIVNDFQKGDIAEGYSVSREKKESFPLTVTSAQKNPTAFYLCATRVGTEAFFGQGTRLTVV.